The present TCR beta chain was sequenced within a study of spatial heterogeneity in lung cancer (dated by TCRdb to about 2019). Broadly, across the study: More beta-chain than alpha-chain transcripts were consistently detected, likely reflecting higher beta-chain transcript abundance. In the raw uncorrected reads, each unique combination of TCR and UMI appeared on average more than ten times. Nonsynonymous mutation counts, determined by whole-exome sequencing of tumor tissue, were related to TCR repertoire features. In tumor regions, TCR transcript counts showed a strong correlation with a T cell transcriptional module score derived from matched bulk RNA-seq. The study quantitatively compared TCR alpha and beta repertoires across multiple tumor regions, matched nontumor lung and blood in non-small cell lung cancer. Both alpha and beta chains were TCR-sequenced in samples taken at surgery, namely 220 tumor regions, 63 to 70 matched nontumor lung samples and about 58 PBMC samples.

The CDR3 runs 15 amino acids, cysteine and phenylalanine included. The CDR3 DNA has 45 bases and is translated from base 1. At the junction V is shortened by 6 bases and J by 0 bases, with 12 bases in between. The time point tag for this specimen amounts to: sample taken at primary tumor resection. Samples were obtained from approximately 76 patients with early-stage, untreated non-small cell lung cancer from the lung TRACERx cohort. Whole RNA extracted from tumor and nontumor lung tissue, or from cryopreserved PBMC samples, was used for TCR sequencing without cell sorting. Only patients for whom sufficient RNA was available from at least two tumor regions were selected for TCR sequencing. A lung pathologist reviewed the tumor and adjacent nontumor lung specimens before the specimens were selected. This clonotype was found many times. Its antigen is currently not known. Base qualities are missing; no much larger clone stands one base away.

The investigation overall reported the following: Confirming at a functional level the hypothesis that regional TCRs recognize regional mutations was considered to require additional single-cell paired TCR alpha and beta sequencing. TCR-seq coverage of tumor T cells was estimated to be only approximately 7% for alpha chains and more than 11% for beta chains. The count of ubiquitous expanded TCRs correlated with the count of ubiquitous nonsynonymous mutations, and the count of regional expanded TCRs correlated with the count of regional nonsynonymous mutations. A correlation was observed between the number of expanded intratumoral alpha and beta TCRs and the tumor nonsynonymous mutation count.

The library was produced with 5' RACE. The sequencing machine was a NextSeq 500. To allow correction of PCR and sequencing errors, the TCR library protocol tagged every TCR cDNA molecule with a unique molecular identifier. In the original analysis: TCR identification, UMI-based error correction and CDR3 extraction were performed with Decombinator tools. Expanded TCRs were defined as those above a frequency of 2 per 1,000, corresponding to the top 1% of the tumor frequency distribution. Expanded tumor TCRs statistically deemed absent (corrected P<0.05) from at least one tumor region were classed as regional, and all other expanded tumor TCRs were classed as ubiquitous. Renyi diversity was calculated using the R vegan package after each repertoire was subsampled 100 times to 5,000 TCRs. CDR3 similarity networks were built from amino acid triplet string-kernel similarity, with CDR3s being connected when pairwise similarity was above 0.82. TCRdb trimmed public reads at Q25 via fastp, called clones via MiXCR and kept in-frame beta chains. Rows matching on CDR3 protein sequence are summarized as one entry with the most common DNA and genes. Here the V and J calls rest on TCRdb's processing, not on the authors' analysis. The sample records 25,000 to 30,000 distinct CDR3 sequences, roughly 7.2% of which are singletons. The ten most abundant clones make up approximately 23% of the sample.

The sample here was lung tumor tissue, taken at surgery. This clonotype was sampled from a male donor with early-stage non-small cell lung cancer. Here the chain combines TRBV12-3 or TRBV12-4 and TRBJ1-5, with the D gene uncertain. The base sequence is TGTGCCAGCAGCTTAAATACAGTTAGCAATCAGCCCCAGCATTTT. Translated, this is CASSLNTVSNQPQHF.